This is a list of T cell receptor beta chains from one sample in a study of OX40 agonist ivuxolimab in advanced cancers. The assay was immunoSEQ multiplex PCR, and TCRdb's table has in-frame clones only and misses some. Here the sample spans around 79,000 clones, more than 85% being singletons. This material consisted of CD4+ or CD8+ T cells sorted from blood, taken in a trial of the OX40 agonist ivuxolimab. These receptors were collected from an adult with an advanced solid tumor such as melanoma, head and neck, liver or kidney cancer. Each CDR3 is given with its conserved first and last residue.

>TRBV5-6
CASSLVGTDYGYTF
>TRBV9
CASSVGGQVDWSEQYF
>TRBV27
CASSLIGLDNEQFF
>TRBV9
CASTGRELFNRGYTF
>TRBV4-1
CASSQSTGEWKTQYF
>TRBV29-1
CSVETADTYEQYF
>TRBV28
CASSLGMNTEAFF
>TRBV4-2
CASSRGIAGGPGNWGNEQFF
>TRBV9
CASSADTGTEAFF
>TRBV9
CASSATLTGANTGELFF
>TRBV7-6
CASSPRGAGGNYGYTF
>TRBV9
CASSVGQGMNTEAFF
>TRBV27
CASSFPGEYNEQFF
>TRBV4-3
CASSQDSQNDYGYTF
>TRBV6-4
CASSERLAGAYNEQFF
>TRBV11-2
CASSLVGGIETSYEQYF
>TRBV10-2
CASSGRDRANTEAFF
>TRBV16
CASSGGPTYNEQFF
>TRBV19
CASSIDFSSYNEQFF
>TRBV27
CASSLSQRRIYNEQFF
>TRBV19
CASSIPTRSGNTIYF
>TRBV27
CASSFILAGETQYF
>TRBV5-1
CASSLFQVGTDTQYF
>TRBV7-9
CASSSEGQGRPYNSPLHF
>TRBV29-1
CSVDGVLTGGRTDTQYF
>TRBV27
CASSLEGTGAINEKLFF
>TRBV7-8
CASSHAATGTQETQYF
>TRBV2
CASSGVVDPYNSPLHF
>TRBV11-2
CASSLEAGTYNEQFF
>TRBV11-3
CASSGEGGLGLMDEQFF
>TRBV4-1
CASSQVGIGKETQYF
>TRBV29-1
CSAGGTDTGELFF
>TRBV25-1
CASSAIGTGDWGNYGYTF
>TRBV7-7
CASSLTIAYEQYF
>TRBV29-1
CSVEWTYGYTF
>TRBV5-4
CASWIVGVGTEAFF
>TRBV5-6
CASSVGTGDYEQYF
>TRBV4-1
CASSQDFVRLNTGELFF
>TRBV27
CASSLGKYNEQFF
>TRBV9
CASSVYRGGSTDTQYF
>TRBV11-2
CASSLGGFVESSYEQYF
>TRBV10-3
CAISESDRGLMNTEAFF
>TRBV7-9
CASSLVAGTGSSFYYEQYF
>TRBV19
CASSIVGTGRGTDTQYF
>TRBV19
CASGSPLHF
>TRBV27
CASSLAQGYEQYF
>TRBV7-9
CASSPGTGYEQYF
>TRBV7-9
CALPGTSGGPEQFF
>TRBV7-8
CASSLVPESSGNTIYF
>TRBV10-3
CATGRPDTQYF